The rows below give T cell receptor beta chains drawn from one sample of a study of blood T cell repertoires in COVID-19. Clones were read by immunoSEQ multiplex PCR, and TCRdb kept only the in-frame ones, dropping some. This repertoire shows tens of thousands of clones, 86% found once; its top ten account for less than 35%. The material sequenced was peripheral blood. The receptors were gathered from a man aged 45 to 65 with active or convalescent COVID-19. Both conserved end residues are part of each CDR3. D genes are given only for firm matches. Clone size appears in some rows only: once, few, many, or a class for an expanded clone.

>TRBV28|TRBJ1-3|.|few
TGTGCCAGCAGTCCCCTGGGAAACACCATATATTTT
CASSPLGNTIYF
>TRBV15|TRBJ1-2|.|.
TGTGCCACCAGCAGAGATTTAGATTATGGCTACACCTTC
CATSRDLDYGYTF
>TRBV10-3|TRBJ1-1|.|.
TGTGCCATCAGTGCGGCAGGAGGCATGAACACTGAAGCTTTCTTT
CAISAAGGMNTEAFF
>TRBV28|TRBJ2-2|TRBD2|.
TGTGCCAGCAGTTTGGGGCCGGGACTAGCGGGAGTCCTAGGCGCCGGGGAGCTGTTTTTT
CASSLGPGLAGVLGAGELFF
>TRBV19|TRBJ2-5|TRBD2|.
TGTGCCAGTAGTTCTAGCGGACAAGAGACCCAGTACTTC
CASSSSGQETQYF
>TRBV9|TRBJ2-1|.|.
TGTGCCAGCAGCGACCGGGACTTCCTCTACAATGAGCAGTTCTTC
CASSDRDFLYNEQFF
>TRBV3-1/TRBV3-2|TRBJ2-5|TRBD2|.
TGTGCCAGCAGCCAAGAATGGGGACTAGCGGGGCTAGAGACCCAGTACTTC
CASSQEWGLAGLETQYF
>TRBV27|TRBJ1-6|TRBD1|.
TGTGCCAGCAGTACCGGACAGGGTGCTGCGGGGGATAATTCACCCCTCCACTTT
CASSTGQGAAGDNSPLHF
>TRBV6-2/TRBV6-3|TRBJ1-5|.|large
TGTGCCAGCAGCCCGGGGGCGGGCAATCAGCCCCAGCATTTT
CASSPGAGNQPQHF
>TRBV10-2|TRBJ2-3|.|.
TGCGCCAGCAGTGAGCTCAGGGGGGCGGACTCAAATACGCAGTATTTT
CASSELRGADSNTQYF
>TRBV6-5|TRBJ1-4|.|.
TGTGCCAGCAGTTCCCCAGGGGCCCCGAGGGAAAAACTGTTTTTT
CASSSPGAPREKLFF
>TRBV11-3|TRBJ2-1|TRBD1|.
TGTGCCAGCAGCTTAGCCGGGACAGATAACAATGAGCAGTTCTTC
CASSLAGTDNNEQFF
>TRBV11-2|TRBJ1-1|.|.
TGTGCCAGCAGCTTAGGGTTCGGGGGGGACTTCACTGAAGCTTTCTTT
CASSLGFGGDFTEAFF
>TRBV5-5|TRBJ1-6|.|.
TGTGCCAGCAGCCGGGGGAGGGGTAGCTCCTATAATTCACCCCTCCACTTT
CASSRGRGSSYNSPLHF
>TRBV6-6|TRBJ2-5|TRBD2|.
TGTGCCAGCAGTACACTAGCGGGAGCTAGGGAGACCCAGTACTTC
CASSTLAGARETQYF
>TRBV20-1|TRBJ2-3|.|.
TGCAGTGCTAGGAACTTGGATACGCAGTATTTT
CSARNLDTQYF
>TRBV5-4|TRBJ1-3|TRBD1|.
TGTGCCAGCAGCTTGGACAGGGGGCCTGGAAACACCATATATTTT
CASSLDRGPGNTIYF
>TRBV4-1|TRBJ1-2|.|.
TGCGCCAGCAGCCAAGATCTCATTCGACAGTTCAATGGCTACACCTTC
CASSQDLIRQFNGYTF
>TRBV3-1/TRBV3-2|TRBJ2-5|TRBD1|.
TGTGCCAGCAGCACCGGGACAGGGGTGTCCCAGTACTTC
CASSTGTGVSQYF
>TRBV5-1|TRBJ2-2|TRBD2|once
TGCGCCAGCAGCTTGGGTCTAGCGGGAGGCATCGGGGAGCTGTTTTTT
CASSLGLAGGIGELFF
>TRBV19|TRBJ2-7|.|.
TGTGCCAGTAGTGACACCTACGAGCAGTACTTC
CASSDTYEQYF
>TRBV11-2|TRBJ2-2|TRBD1|.
TGTGCCAGCAGCCGAGAGGGACAGGAAAAGCCCGGGGAGCTGTTTTTT
CASSREGQEKPGELFF
>TRBV6-6|TRBJ2-7|.|.
TGTGCCAGCAGCCCTTATGACAGTACAGAGCAGTACTTC
CASSPYDSTEQYF
>TRBV30|TRBJ2-1|TRBD2|.
TGTGCCTGGAGTGTAGGGAGCGGGAGAAATGAGCAGTTCTTC
CAWSVGSGRNEQFF
>TRBV4-1|TRBJ1-4|TRBD1|.
TGCGCCAGCAGCCGAGTAAGAGGACAGGATCCTAATGAAAAACTGTTTTTT
CASSRVRGQDPNEKLFF
>TRBV14|TRBJ1-2|.|.
TGTGCCAGCAGCCAAGTAGCCGCTGCCTATGGCTACACCTTC
CASSQVAAAYGYTF
>TRBV18|TRBJ1-5|.|.
TGTGCCAGCTCACCAGGGGGCGGCAATCAGCCCCAGCATTTT
CASSPGGGNQPQHF
>TRBV3-1/TRBV3-2|TRBJ2-7|.|.
TGTGCCAGCAGCCAAGGAGAGCTCTACGAGCAGTACTTC
CASSQGELYEQYF
>TRBV14|TRBJ1-1|.|.
TGTGCCAGCAGCCAAGAGAGGAGGGCTGAAGCTTTCTTT
CASSQERRAEAFF
>TRBV6-5|TRBJ2-7|TRBD1|.
TGTGCCAGCAGGCCGACAGGGTTTACCACCTACGAGCAGTACTTC
CASRPTGFTTYEQYF
>TRBV11-3|TRBJ2-5|TRBD2|.
TGTGCCAGCAGCTTAGGCGGGGGGGCCGGGGAGACCCAGTACTTC
CASSLGGGAGETQYF
>TRBV6-6|TRBJ2-5|TRBD2|.
TGTGCCAGCAGTAAAGCGGGAGGAGTGGAGACCCAGTACTTC
CASSKAGGVETQYF
>TRBV5-1|TRBJ1-1|.|.
TGCGCCAGCAGCTCCCAGGGTGGGGACACTGAAGCTTTCTTT
CASSSQGGDTEAFF
>TRBV9|TRBJ2-3|TRBD2|.
TGTGCCAGCAGCGTATCGGGGGGGCCCGCAGATACGCAGTATTTT
CASSVSGGPADTQYF
>TRBV19|TRBJ1-5|.|.
TGTGCCAGTAGCGGGGTGGGTCAGCCCCAGCATTTT
CASSGVGQPQHF
>TRBV20-1|TRBJ2-3|.|.
TGCAGTGCTAGTGACCAGGGGCTCCCGCGAGATACGCAGTATTTT
CSASDQGLPRDTQYF
>TRBV3-1/TRBV3-2|TRBJ1-6|.|.
TGTGCCAGCAGCCAAGAATCGGGGGGGGTATATAATTCACCCCTCCACTTT
CASSQESGGVYNSPLHF
>TRBV6-1|TRBJ2-4|TRBD2|.
TGTGCCAGCAGTGAATCGGGGGGAATAACTTACCTAGCCAAAAACATTCAGTACTTC
CASSESGGITYLAKNIQYF
>TRBV27|TRBJ2-7|TRBD1|.
TGTGCCAGCAGGGCGACAGGGGGCGGCTACGAGCAGTACTTC
CASRATGGGYEQYF
>TRBV10-1|TRBJ2-5|.|.
TGCGCCAGCAGTGTTAATGTAAAAGAGACCCAGTACTTC
CASSVNVKETQYF
>TRBV30|TRBJ1-1|TRBD1|.
TGTGCCTGGACCGGGACAGGGGGCACTGAAGCTTTCTTT
CAWTGTGGTEAFF
>TRBV19|TRBJ1-5|.|.
TGTGCCAGTAGAAGGCAAGGGGATGGCAGCAATCAGCCCCAGCATTTT
CASRRQGDGSNQPQHF
>TRBV30|TRBJ2-7|.|few
TGTGCCTGGAGCCGAGGGGGGGAGACCTACGAGCAGTACTTC
CAWSRGGETYEQYF
>TRBV10-3|TRBJ1-6|.|.
TGTGCCATCAGTGAGCTGGCAGGGGCAGGTAATTCACCCCTCCACTTT
CAISELAGAGNSPLHF
>TRBV18|TRBJ2-7|TRBD1|.
TGTGCCAGCTCACCGGCTGCCGGGACAGGGGACGAGCAGTACTTC
CASSPAAGTGDEQYF
>TRBV23-1|TRBJ2-1|.|.
TGCGCCAGCAAAAAGGGCCGGATAGCGGCCTTCGACGACAATGAGCAGTTCTTC
CASKKGRIAAFDDNEQFF
>TRBV10-3|TRBJ2-5|.|.
TGTGCCATCAGTGAGCCTGGGGCCAACCAAGAGACCCAGTACTTC
CAISEPGANQETQYF
>TRBV24-1|TRBJ1-1|TRBD1|.
TGTGCCACCAGTGATTCCCGACAGGGGGGGAAGGACACTGAAGCTTTCTTT
CATSDSRQGGKDTEAFF
>TRBV5-8|TRBJ1-6|TRBD1|few
TGTGCCAGCAGCATAGAGCACGGGACAGGGAACTCACCCCTCCACTTT
CASSIEHGTGNSPLHF
>TRBV29-1|TRBJ1-1|TRBD1|.
TGCAGCTGGGGGACAGGCCTGAACACTGAAGCTTTCTTT
CSWGTGLNTEAFF
>TRBV14|TRBJ1-1|.|.
TGTGCCAGCAGCCATCGGGGATTGAGGAACACTGAAGCTTTCTTT
CASSHRGLRNTEAFF
>TRBV6-2/TRBV6-3|TRBJ2-1|.|.
TGTGCCAGCAGTTACGTGGTCGAGCGGGGACGACAGGACAATGAGCAGTTCTTC
CASSYVVERGRQDNEQFF
>TRBV29-1|TRBJ1-2|.|few
TGCAGCGTTGAAGGCGGGACGGGCTATGGCTACACCTTC
CSVEGGTGYGYTF
>TRBV7-2|TRBJ1-2|.|.
TGTGCCAGCAGCTTACTCCAAATAGGGGCCTACTATGGCTACACCTTC
CASSLLQIGAYYGYTF
>TRBV11-2|TRBJ1-1|.|once
TGTGCCAGCAGCTTAGGGAGGAACACTGAAGCTTTCTTT
CASSLGRNTEAFF
>TRBV18|TRBJ2-2|.|.
TGTGCCAGCTCACCGCAACTCAGGGGCACCGGGGAGCTGTTTTTT
CASSPQLRGTGELFF
>TRBV27|TRBJ2-3|TRBD2|.
TGTGCCAGCAGTTTTCTAGCCGGGACTAGCGGGGTCTTTTCTACAGATACGCAGTATTTT
CASSFLAGTSGVFSTDTQYF
>TRBV19|TRBJ2-7|TRBD2|once
TGTGCCAGTAGCAAGGGGACTAGCGGGATTTACGAGCAGTACTTC
CASSKGTSGIYEQYF
>TRBV5-1|TRBJ2-2|TRBD2|.
TGCGCCAGCAGCTTGGCCGGGACTAGCGGCTCCGGGGAGCTGTTTTTT
CASSLAGTSGSGELFF